The entry that follows covers one TCR beta chain sequence. The PCR ran on 60 Vbeta and 13 Jbeta primers. TCRdb's table, derived via immunoSEQ multiplex PCR, lists solely in-frame clones and lacks some. This table holds about 120,000 clones, about three quarters found once. The data derive from a study of cytomegalovirus exposure and HLA in healthy donors. The CDR3 runs 17 residues. Germline V gene lookup returns CDR1 KGHSH and CDR2 LQKENI. J lost 4 bases, V lost 4 bases, and 15 bases had no gene match. The receptor comes from a man under 40 in good health and CMV-seronegative. The specimen sequenced was PBMCs. The genes are TRBV18 and TRBJ2-5, with 7 positions matching TRBD1. CDR3 DNA sequence: TGTGCCAGCTCACTAGTCCGACAGGGCACTTCGGGAGAGACCCAGTACTTC. It is translated as CASSLVRQGTSGETQYF.